This T cell receptor beta chain came from a study of shared clonotypes between healthy human individuals. Genomic DNA, for the unsorted samples, came from around 90 million PBMCs. Study results and limitations: Only blood underwent sampling, and tissue repertoires likely differ.

CDR1 and CDR2 from the germline V gene are SGHRS and YFSETQ. V gave up 7 bases and J gave up 2 bases, with 13 bases separating them. CDR3 length: 13 residues. Concerning this clone itself: As yet, its antigen is unknown.

Sequenced by immunoSEQ multiplex PCR; TCRdb stores in-frame clones only, minus some. The sample holds about 470,000 clones; about four fifths are singletons and the top ten take 13%. The sequenced sample was PBMCs. The clonotype was recovered from a woman in her forties in good health. Some clones in this sample may be carry-over from other donors' samples. The chain combines TRBV5-1 with TRBJ2-7; tentative D call: TRBD2 (5 bases). The CDR3 sequence: CASAQTEAYEQYF. CDR3 DNA sequence: TGCGCCAGCGCTCAGACGGAGGCCTACGAGCAGTACTTC.